This TCR beta chain comes out of a study of blood T cell repertoires in COVID-19 (dated by TCRdb to about 2020). About the full investigation: Samples covering the acute and convalescent phases of COVID-19 were provided by collaborators in the United States, Italy and Spain. The sample metadata nearly always contained a de-identified subject ID, COVID-19 status, age in years and sex. The material from the prospective study consisted of cDNA or gDNA derived from T cells, B-cell-depleted T cells, or PBMCs. The repertoires were released in a freely available public database intended as a resource for research on the immune response to SARS-CoV-2. Where available, HLA class I and class II types were taken from metadata supplied by the sample provider and were not determined by assay-based typing. The dataset comprised deeply sampled blood TCRbeta repertoires from subjects exposed to, actively infected with, or recovered from COVID-19. The samples were drawn from the first 160 participants of the ongoing ImmuneRACE study and from 950 to 1,500 subjects provided by 6 global collaborators. The research as a whole found: How much clinical and demographic metadata was included differed by source and by participant, and the metadata was provided uncurated.

In the case of this clone: The antigen it recognizes is unknown. No much larger clone is present one base from it, and per-base qualities are unavailable.

Enrolling through a virtual design, the prospective study's participants ranged in age from about 18 to 89 years and lived across more than 20 United States geographic areas. Cohort assignment in the prospective study relied on participant-reported clinical history from a screening survey and a study questionnaire. Recovered participants in ImmuneRACE Cohort 3 were defined by two consecutive negative NP/OP PCR tests, clearance by a healthcare professional, or resolution of symptoms. Each participant in the prospective study had whole blood, serum and a nasopharyngeal or oropharyngeal swab collected by mobile phlebotomists. Additional blood draws and questionnaires over an approximately two-month period could optionally be provided by prospective study participants. Before DNA extraction, blood samples from the prospective study were shipped at room temperature or frozen. After removal of 5 bases from V and 7 bases from J, the junction retains 8 bases not matched to a gene. The CDR3 runs 15 amino acids, cysteine and phenylalanine included. Only the CDR3 part of the read is kept: 45 bases, read in frame from the first base. According to the germline V gene, CDR1 reads KGHSH and CDR2 reads LQKENI.

TCRbeta CDR3 regions were amplified from genomic DNA using the immunoSEQ Assay, a bias-controlled multiplex PCR. Under the source paper's analysis protocol: Nucleated cell counts per sample were estimated from amplification of reference gene primers within the assay. Sequence reads were collapsed and filtered to measure the absolute abundance of every unique TCRbeta CDR3 rearrangement. For each sample, productive Simpson clonality was calculated as the square root of Simpson's diversity index over productive rearrangements. The immuneACCESS repertoire file appears here via TCRdb, limited to in-frame rearrangements. These files lack a portion of the clones; in checked studies, under half of the deficit traces to unresolved V genes, and the cause of the others is not known. That table is the source of V, J and clone size, and D and trimming were worked out from the DNA. The sample data list under 300,000 clones, and 80% to 90% of these were observed just once. Roughly 9% of the sample lies in the top ten.

The source of this sequence is a man aged 35 to 55 who had recovered from COVID-19. This receptor chain uses TRBV18 and TRBJ1-6, with 7 bases aligning to TRBD1. Material: PBMCs or T cells enriched from blood (not recorded which). The DNA sequence follows: TGTGCCAGCTCAACAGGGGTTTTTAGGAATTCACCCCTCCACTTT. Its coded protein is CASSTGVFRNSPLHF.